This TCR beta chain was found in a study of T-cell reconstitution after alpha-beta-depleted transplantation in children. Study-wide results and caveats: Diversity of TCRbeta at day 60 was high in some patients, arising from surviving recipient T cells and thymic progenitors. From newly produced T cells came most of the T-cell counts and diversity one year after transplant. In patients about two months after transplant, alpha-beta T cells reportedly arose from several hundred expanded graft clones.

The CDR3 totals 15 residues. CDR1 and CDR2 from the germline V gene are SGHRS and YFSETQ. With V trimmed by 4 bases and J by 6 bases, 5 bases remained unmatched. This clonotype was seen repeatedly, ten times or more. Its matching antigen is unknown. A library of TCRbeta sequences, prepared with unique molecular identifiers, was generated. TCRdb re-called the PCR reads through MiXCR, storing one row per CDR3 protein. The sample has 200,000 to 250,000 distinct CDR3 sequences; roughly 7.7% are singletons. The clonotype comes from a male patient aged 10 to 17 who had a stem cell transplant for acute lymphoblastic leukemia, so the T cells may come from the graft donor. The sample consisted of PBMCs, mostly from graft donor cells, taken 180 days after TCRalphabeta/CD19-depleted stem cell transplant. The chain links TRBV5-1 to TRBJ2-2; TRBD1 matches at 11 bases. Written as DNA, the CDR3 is TGCGCCAGCAGCGCAAAGGGACAGGGGGCCGGGGAGCTGTTTTTT. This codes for CASSAKGQGAGELFF.